This TCR beta chain was recovered during a study of cytomegalovirus exposure and HLA in healthy donors. Whole-study context: From donors who were HLA-typed, an early data release held 80 million to 85 million unique TCRs. The study, taken as a whole, reports: There were some public TCRs occurring in many donors, but most TCR sequences were rare. Reports credit the classifier with highly specific, highly sensitive diagnosis of cytomegalovirus status. Presence/absence analyses assumed roughly uniform sequencing depth across donors.

With respect to this clone: Its specificity is unknown.

The PCR had 60 Vbeta and 13 Jbeta primers. Some clones are missing from TCRdb's copy, which holds only in-frame ones; the method was immunoSEQ multiplex PCR. In the table there are under 170,000 clones, roughly 83% of which are singletons. The V and J ends lost 3 bases and 4 bases respectively, with 9 bases between them. CDR1 is MNHEY and CDR2 is SMNVEV in the germline V gene (reference sequence). The CDR3 sequence is 13 residues long. The sample was PBMCs. The chain uses TRBV27 and TRBJ1-1; no reliable D call. This TCR came from a human donor in good health. The CDR3 DNA sequence: TGTGCCAGCAGTTTTCCGGGGAGCACTGAAGCTTTCTTT. Translation gives CASSFPGSTEAFF.